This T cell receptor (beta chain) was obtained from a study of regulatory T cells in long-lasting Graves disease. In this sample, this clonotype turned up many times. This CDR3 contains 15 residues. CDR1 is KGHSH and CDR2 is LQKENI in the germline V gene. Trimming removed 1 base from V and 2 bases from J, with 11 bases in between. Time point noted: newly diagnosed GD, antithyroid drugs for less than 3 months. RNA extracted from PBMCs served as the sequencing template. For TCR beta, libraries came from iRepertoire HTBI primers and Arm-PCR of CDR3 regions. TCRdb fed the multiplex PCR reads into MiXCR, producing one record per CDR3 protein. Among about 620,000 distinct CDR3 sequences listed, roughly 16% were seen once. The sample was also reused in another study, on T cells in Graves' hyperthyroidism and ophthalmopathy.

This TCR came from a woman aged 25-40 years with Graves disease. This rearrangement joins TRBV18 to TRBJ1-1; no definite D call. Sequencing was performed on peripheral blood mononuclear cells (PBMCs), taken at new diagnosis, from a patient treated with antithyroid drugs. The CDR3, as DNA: TGTGCCAGCTCACCACAATCCCCGGGAAACACTGAAGCTTTCTTT. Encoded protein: CASSPQSPGNTEAFF.